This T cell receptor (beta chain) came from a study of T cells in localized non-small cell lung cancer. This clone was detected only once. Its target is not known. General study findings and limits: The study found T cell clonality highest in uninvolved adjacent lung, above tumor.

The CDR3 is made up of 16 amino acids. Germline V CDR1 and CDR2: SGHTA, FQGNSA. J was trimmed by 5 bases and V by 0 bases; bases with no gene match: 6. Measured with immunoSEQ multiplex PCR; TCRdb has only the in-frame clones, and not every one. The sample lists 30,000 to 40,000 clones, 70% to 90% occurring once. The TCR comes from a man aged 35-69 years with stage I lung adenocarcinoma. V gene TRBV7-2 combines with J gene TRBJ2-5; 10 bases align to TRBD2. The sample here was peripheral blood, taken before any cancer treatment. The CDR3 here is CASSLAELAGVETQYF. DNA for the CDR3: TGTGCCAGCAGCTTAGCGGAGCTAGCGGGAGTTGAGACCCAGTACTTC.